Following are 18 T cell receptor beta chains from one sample sequenced in a study of blood T cells in healthy people across ages. The use of a sample-barcoded 5' primer and a J-beta primer mix characterized a second PCR of about 7 to 12 cycles. Using its own MiXCR run on the 5' RACE reads, TCRdb lists one record per CDR3 protein. Of some 1,500,000 distinct CDR3 sequences listed, 35% to 45% are singletons. The specimen was blood. These receptors were collected from a woman aged 18-29 years in good health.

This clonotype was seen once. A read error may be the cause here, since a much bigger clone is one base away. The chain links TRBV7-9 to TRBJ1-1; D perhaps matches TRBD1 (6 bases). Germline CDR1 reads SEHNR; CDR2 reads FQNEAQ (reference sequence). CDR3 length: 15 amino acids. The V end lost 1 base, the J end lost 1 base, and 10 bases lay between the germline ends. This CDR3 is CASSLVVRGNTEAFF. In DNA form, the CDR3 reads TGTGCCAGCAGCTTAGTGGTCAGGGGGAACACTGAAGCTTTCTTT.

In nucleotides, the CDR3 is TGTGCCAGCAACTCAATATCCGGGGGCCGGAACACTGAAGCTTTCTTT. Amino acid sequence: CASNSISGGRNTEAFF. The rearrangement uses TRBV25-1 and TRBJ1-1, with TRBD1 as a possible D gene (6 bases). Trimming pared 7 bases from V and 1 base from J, leaving 19 bases between. The CDR3 has 16 amino acids. CDR1 MGHDK and CDR2 SYGVNS come from the germline V gene.

The chain employs TRBV20-1 and TRBJ2-7, with D perhaps TRBD2 (6 bases). Trimming took 1 base from V and 7 from J, leaving 26 bases between them. Germline V gene lookup returns CDR1 DFQATT and CDR2 SNEGSKA (reference sequence). This CDR3 spans 17 amino acids. In DNA form, the CDR3 reads TGCAGTGCTAGAGCGGCTCTGGCGGGTAAGGACTACAATGAGCAGTACTTC. As protein: CSARAALAGKDYNEQYF.

This clonotype was counted only a few times. This chain joins TRBV7-2 and TRBJ2-3; possible D gene TRBD2, 7 bases. Germline values: CDR1 SGHTA, CDR2 FQGNSA. CDR3 length: 17 residues. Trimming left V 5 bases short and J 0 bases short, with 18 bases between. The CDR3 DNA is TGTGCCAGCAGCCCCATCAGGGGTAGCGGGAGCACAGATACGCAGTATTTT. Protein: CASSPIRGSGSTDTQYF.

This clonotype was detected only a few times. The chain employs TRBV29-1 and TRBJ1-5; 7 bases line up with TRBD1. From germline, CDR1 is SQVTM and CDR2 ANQGSEA. The CDR3 extends over 13 amino acids. V lost 4 bases and J lost 3; bases outside the gene matches: 3. The CDR3, as DNA: TGCAGCGTTGGGGGACAGCCCAATCAGCCCCAGCATTTT. It yields the protein CSVGGQPNQPQHF.

This clonotype has a handful of counts. The chain uses TRBV12-3 or TRBV12-4 and TRBJ2-1; 10 bases fit TRBD1. Trimming cost V 5 bases and J 0 bases; bases outside gene matches: 16. The CDR3 spans 20 residues. CDR3: CASSKRTGGTASSSYNEQFF. DNA of the CDR3: TGTGCCAGCAGTAAGCGGACAGGGGGAACCGCTTCCAGCTCCTACAATGAGCAGTTCTTC.

V usage is TRBV7-2 and J usage is TRBJ1-2; TRBD1 agrees at 8 bases. V dropped 0 bases and J dropped 4; count of bases not matched to a gene: 4. The CDR3 is 15 residues long. Germline CDR1 reads SGHTA; CDR2 reads FQGNSA. CDR3 amino acids: CASSLARGRLYGYTF. In nucleotides, the CDR3 is TGTGCCAGCAGCTTAGCCAGGGGGCGCCTCTATGGCTACACCTTC.

The chain has TRBV27 and TRBJ2-7; 7 bases map to TRBD2. The CDR3 length is 14 residues. CDR1 MNHEY and CDR2 SMNVEV come from the germline V gene (reference sequence). The V and J ends lost 5 bases and 10 bases, in that order; junction bases with no gene match: 14. This chain's CDR3 is CASSPGLDGRAQYF. In DNA form, the CDR3 reads TGTGCCAGCAGTCCCGGACTAGATGGGCGGGCCCAGTACTTC.

The chain employs TRBV21-1 and TRBJ2-6; the tabulated D call, TRBD1, remains unverified against the DNA. TRBV21-1 is noted as a pseudogene. The CDR3 has 14 residues. This CDR3 is CASSHRTGADVLTF. CDR3 nucleotides: TGTGCCAGCAGCCATAGGACAGGGGCCGACGTCCTGACTTTC.

This clonotype has more than one count but fewer than ten. This chain links TRBV7-9 with TRBJ2-6; D might be TRBD1 or TRBD2, each matching 5 bases. Per germline, CDR1 SEHNR and CDR2 FQNEAQ (reference sequence). The CDR3 totals 16 residues. The V end lost 5 bases, the J end lost 2 bases, and 13 bases lay between the germline ends. This chain's CDR3 is CASSVTGGTGANVLTF. The CDR3 nucleotides read TGTGCCAGCAGCGTTACAGGAGGAACTGGGGCCAACGTCCTGACTTTC. The whole variable domain, remainder taken from reference TRBV7-9 and TRBJ2-6, is DTGVSQNPRHKITKRGQNVTFRCDPISEHNRLYWYRQTLGQGPEFLTYFQNEAQLEKSRLLSDRFSAERPKGSFSTLEIQRTEQGDSAMYLCASSVTGGTGANVLTFGAGSRLTVL.

The table lists this clonotype with a few counts. The V and J genes are TRBV4-1 and TRBJ1-5; D remains ambiguous. This CDR3 is 13 amino acids long. CDR1 is MGHRA, CDR2 YSYEKL, per germline. V lost 0 bases and J lost 7, with 7 bases in between. The CDR3: CASSQERQQPQHF. CDR3 DNA: TGCGCCAGCAGCCAAGAACGCCAACAGCCCCAGCATTTT.

The chain has TRBV20-1 and TRBJ2-7; D unclear. The V end was cut by 2 bases, the J end by 0 bases, with 14 bases between. The CDR3 consists of 15 residues. CDR1 is DFQATT and CDR2 is SNEGSKA in the germline V gene (reference sequence). The CDR3 spells CSARSPGRFSYEQYF. The CDR3 DNA follows: TGCAGTGCTAGATCACCAGGACGGTTCTCCTACGAGCAGTACTTC.

In its sample, this clonotype was seen a few times. V is TRBV20-1 and J is TRBJ2-3, with 13 bases that match TRBD2. The CDR3 is made up of 15 amino acids. Trimming took 6 bases from V and 4 from J; bases not matched to a gene: 7. The V gene's germline CDR1 is DFQATT and CDR2 SNEGSKA (reference sequence). This chain's CDR3 is CSATSGRVRADTQYF. CDR3 sequence (DNA): TGCAGTGCCACTAGCGGGAGGGTGAGGGCAGATACGCAGTATTTT.

V is TRBV20-1 and J is TRBJ2-3; D gene unclear. This CDR3 comprises 12 residues. Trimming pared 6 bases from V and 4 bases from J, leaving 11 bases between. CDR1 is DFQATT, CDR2 SNEGSKA, per germline (reference sequence). CDR3 sequence reads: CSAVDMPDTQYF. The CDR3 DNA reads as TGCAGTGCCGTAGACATGCCAGATACGCAGTATTTT.

This clonotype came up a few times. The chain couples TRBV18 to TRBJ2-1; D gene uncertain. The CDR3 contains 15 residues. CDR1 KGHSH and CDR2 LQKENI come from the germline V gene. V shed 1 base and J shed 9 bases, with 16 bases lying between them. The CDR3 reads CASSPLKTELGEQFF. For the CDR3, the DNA is TGTGCCAGCTCACCACTGAAGACCGAGTTGGGTGAGCAGTTCTTC.

V is TRBV7-2 and J is TRBJ1-1; D remains unclear. The CDR3 has 14 amino acids. From germline, CDR1 is SGHTA and CDR2 FQGNSA. Trimming pared 2 bases from V and 4 bases from J, leaving 11 bases between. CDR3 region: CASSLTAGTTEAFF. The DNA for the CDR3 is TGTGCCAGCAGCTTAACGGCCGGAACCACTGAAGCTTTCTTT.

The V call is TRBV10-3, the J call TRBJ2-1; D remains unclear. V shed 8 bases and J shed 7 bases, with 9 bases lying between them. The CDR3 spans 11 residues. The germline CDR1 and CDR2 sequences are ENHRY and SYGVKD. This CDR3 is CAIGVVNEQFF. CDR3 nucleotide sequence: TGTGCCATCGGAGTAGTTAATGAGCAGTTCTTC.

The chain recombines TRBV27 with TRBJ2-7, with D possibly TRBD1 on 5 matching bases. V was clipped by 2 bases and J by 2 bases, with 16 bases between them. Germline CDR1 MNHEY, CDR2 SMNVEV (reference sequence). The CDR3 runs to 16 residues. The CDR3 sequence: CASSLQGTGITYEQYF. The CDR3 DNA sequence: TGTGCCAGCAGTTTACAAGGCACAGGTATAACCTACGAGCAGTACTTC.